This T cell receptor beta chain was identified in a study of blood T cells in healthy people across ages (dated by TCRdb to 2013 to 2016). Describing the broader study: Template switching captured roughly one uniquely barcoded TCR beta cDNA molecule per two T cells in model experiments. Using deep sequencing normalized with unique cDNA molecular identifiers, the study measured how TCR beta repertoire diversity changes with age. Four age groups were formed from the donors: young (average about 17 years), middle-aged (approximately 40), aged (approximately 60) and long-lived (around 82). For two donors (one aged 18 to 30 and one aged 80 or older), the study analyzed two additional independent replicas of 1 million unique cDNA reads from the same blood draw. Study-wide findings and limitations: Estimates of total diversity based on one million sequenced T cells were considered lower bounds and underestimates. Bulk unsorted PBMC profiling prevented conclusive comparison of naive and antigen-experienced compartments. Compared with the aged group, the long-lived group had more naive CD4+ T cells, fewer expanded clones and increased TCR diversity, suggesting age selection. There was a strong correlation between observed TCR beta diversity and the percentage of naive T cells measured by flow cytometry. Donor CMV infection status was unknown, potentially confounding age-related changes in expanded clonotypes. Observed TCR beta diversity per million T cells fell roughly linearly with age, and a significant reduction was already apparent by age roughly 41.

Donors were roughly 40 systemically healthy Caucasian individuals from Russia aged roughly 6 to 90 years. Ten milliliters of peripheral blood were drawn from each donor into EDTA-treated Vacutainer tubes. PBMCs were isolated by Ficoll-Paque density-gradient centrifugation, with at least 6 million obtained per sample. Total RNA was extracted from PBMCs with Trizol reagent, with at least 6 micrograms obtained per sample. Naive CD45RAhigh/CD27high T cell percentages were measured by flow cytometry on a PBMC aliquot from every donor. V is pared back by 2 bases and J by 12 bases, with 14 bases lying between the germline termini. The CDR3 goes from the cysteine to the phenylalanine over 12 residues. The sequence is cut down to CDR3 DNA, 36 bases in frame from base 1. Comment on this clonotype: Its antigen has not been determined. No base quality values were provided; no much bigger clone lies one nucleotide off.

Libraries were built with 5' RACE. Sequencing was carried out with an Illumina HiSeq 2500. A second PCR of roughly 7 to 11 cycles was performed with a sample-barcoded 5' primer and a J-beta primer mix. A unique molecular identifier was introduced onto each TCR beta cDNA molecule by a template-switch 5' adaptor carrying 12 random nucleotides. At least 2.5 million CDR3-containing paired-end reads were obtained from each sample. The Mint cDNA synthesis kit, primed by a TRBC-specific oligonucleotide, was used to synthesize first-strand cDNA from all RNA. After uracil-DNA glycosylase treatment, a first 18-cycle PCR used universal primers M1SS and BC2_uni_R on all cDNA. For the original study's pipeline: For normalization, 1 million high-quality reads were randomly selected from each sample, with every read carrying a distinct molecular identifier. Instead of being binned into consensus sequences, reads that shared molecular identifiers were thrown out. CDR3 identification, clonotype clustering and error correction used MiTCR with a Q25 quality threshold and the strictest error-elimination algorithm. A nonparametric unseen species model using Euler transformation provided a lower-bound estimate of total TCR beta diversity. The public reads were quality trimmed at Q25 with fastp and then assembled into clones with MiXCR by TCRdb, keeping productive beta chains. Rows merge per CDR3 protein into single entries with the most common DNA and genes. These V and J calls are TCRdb output, not the study's own analysis. The sample table holds roughly 700,000 distinct CDR3 sequences, of which roughly 25% were seen once. The top ten clones comprise around 9.2% of the sample.

This same sample was also taken into another study, of T cells of mothers and their children. Per the second study: The donors were nine systemically healthy Caucasian individuals, made up of three mothers and their six children. cDNA synthesis used all of the extracted RNA, with approximately 1.4 ug of RNA in each 15 ul reaction. In the second PCR, sample barcodes and 2-4 random nucleotides were introduced via the M1S primer. Each mother yielded over 9.5 million TCR beta CDR3 reads and each child some 3 million reads. Thymic selection similarly shapes TCR recombination output in related and unrelated pairs, with minor effect from inherited differences. Related mother-child pairs always showed normalized repertoire overlap that was slightly higher than in unrelated mother-child pairs, though the difference was never significant. No persistent microchimeric T cell clones were found, with a detection sensitivity of approximately 100 clones per million clonotypes. To look for features that set related mother-child pairs apart from unrelated individuals, the researchers ran deep NGS to compare the TCR beta repertoires of mothers and children. Mothers averaged about 37 +/- 4 years of age and children averaged about 10 +/- 4 years. After adapters were ligated using NEBNext reagents, the libraries underwent 100+100 nt paired-end sequencing on an Illumina HiSeq 2000. To avoid cross-contamination, the mother libraries and the child libraries were prepared a month apart and sequenced in separate runs. For each donor, somewhere between roughly 450,000 and 2,100,000 distinct TCR beta clonotypes were identified. Naive TCR beta clonotypes were estimated from low-frequency clonotypes matched to each donor's FACS-determined naive share, without sorting.

The V and J segments used are TRBV12-3 or TRBV12-4 and TRBJ2-7; TRBD1 is a possible D gene, resting on 6 matching bases. The source material was blood. This TCR derives from a boy aged 5-17 years in good health. The nucleotide sequence is TGTGCCAGCAGTTTATGGGGGCATCCGGCGTACTTC. It encodes CASSLWGHPAYF.